This TCR beta chain was recorded in a study of T cells after yellow fever vaccination. About the study: SMART-Seq v4 Ultra Low Input served to prepare low-cell-number fractions. Study-level results: Booster samples showed a return of most primary-vaccination clones (roughly 96% CD4, 70% to 90% CD8). The study found a weaker secondary response that peaked faster, day 5 versus 15.

Per germline, CDR1 LGHNA and CDR2 YSLEER. V lost 0 bases and J lost 6, with 11 bases in between. The CDR3 totals 15 residues. As TCR cDNA was made by 5'RACE template switching, a universal primer site and UMIs were added. TCRdb independently ran MiXCR on the 5' RACE reads; one entry per CDR3 protein. The table shows a few hundred thousand distinct CDR3 sequences, with about 19% occurring only once. This clonotype appeared once. The antigen remains undetermined. The V gene is TRBV4-3, the J gene TRBJ2-2; unclear D gene. This sample comprised PBMCs, obtained 15 days after the yellow fever booster vaccination. The receptor's source is a young man who received the YFV17D yellow fever vaccine. As DNA, the CDR3 is TGCGCCAGCAGCCAAGATAGGCTAGTCGCCGGGGAGCTGTTTTTT. Translating gives CASSQDRLVAGELFF.